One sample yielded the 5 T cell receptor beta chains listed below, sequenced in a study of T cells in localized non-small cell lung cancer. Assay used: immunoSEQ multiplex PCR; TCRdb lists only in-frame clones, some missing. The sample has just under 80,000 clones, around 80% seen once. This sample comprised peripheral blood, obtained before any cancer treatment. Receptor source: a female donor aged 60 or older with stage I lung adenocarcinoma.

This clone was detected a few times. CDR3 loop: CATSRGNRAGGNTIYF. The CDR3 nucleotides are TGTGCCACCAGCAGAGGGAATCGTGCGGGTGGAAACACCATATATTTT. The chain joins TRBV15 to TRBJ1-3; unclear D gene. Trimming shortened V by 1 base and J by 3 bases, and 13 bases separated the two germline ends. Germline CDR1 is LNHNV and CDR2 is YYDKDF (reference sequence). This CDR3 contains 16 residues. Complete variable domain (other parts from reference TRBV15 and TRBJ1-3): DAMVIQNPRYQVTQFGKPVTLSCSQTLNHNVMYWYQQKSSQAPKLLFHYYDKDFNNEADTPDNFQSRRPNTSFCFLDIRSPGLGDTAMYLCATSRGNRAGGNTIYFGEGSWLTVV.

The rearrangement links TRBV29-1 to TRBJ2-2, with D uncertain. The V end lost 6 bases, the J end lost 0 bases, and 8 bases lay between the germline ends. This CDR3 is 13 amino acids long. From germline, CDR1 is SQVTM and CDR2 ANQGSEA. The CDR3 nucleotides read TGCAGCGTGAACATCGCGAACACCGGGGAGCTGTTTTTT. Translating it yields CSVNIANTGELFF.

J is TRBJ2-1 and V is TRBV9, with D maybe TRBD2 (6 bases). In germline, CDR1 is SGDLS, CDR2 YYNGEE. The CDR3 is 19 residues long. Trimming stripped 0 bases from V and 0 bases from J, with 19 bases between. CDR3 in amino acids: CASSVGPGSGRSSYNEQFF. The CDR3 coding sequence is TGTGCCAGCAGCGTAGGCCCTGGTAGCGGTCGGAGCTCCTACAATGAGCAGTTCTTC.

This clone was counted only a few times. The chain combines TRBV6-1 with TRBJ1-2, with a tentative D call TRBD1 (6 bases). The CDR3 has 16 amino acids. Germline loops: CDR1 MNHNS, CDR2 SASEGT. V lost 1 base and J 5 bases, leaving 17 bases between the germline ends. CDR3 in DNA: TGTGCCAGCAGTGAAGTCGTACAGGGTTTGCGGTATGGCTACACCTTC. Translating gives CASSEVVQGLRYGYTF.

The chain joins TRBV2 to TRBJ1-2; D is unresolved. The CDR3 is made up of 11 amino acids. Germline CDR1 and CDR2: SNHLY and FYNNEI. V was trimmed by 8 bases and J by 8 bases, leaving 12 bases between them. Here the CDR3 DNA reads TGTGCCAGCGGCGGAGGGAAAGGCTACACCTTC. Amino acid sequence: CASGGGKGYTF.